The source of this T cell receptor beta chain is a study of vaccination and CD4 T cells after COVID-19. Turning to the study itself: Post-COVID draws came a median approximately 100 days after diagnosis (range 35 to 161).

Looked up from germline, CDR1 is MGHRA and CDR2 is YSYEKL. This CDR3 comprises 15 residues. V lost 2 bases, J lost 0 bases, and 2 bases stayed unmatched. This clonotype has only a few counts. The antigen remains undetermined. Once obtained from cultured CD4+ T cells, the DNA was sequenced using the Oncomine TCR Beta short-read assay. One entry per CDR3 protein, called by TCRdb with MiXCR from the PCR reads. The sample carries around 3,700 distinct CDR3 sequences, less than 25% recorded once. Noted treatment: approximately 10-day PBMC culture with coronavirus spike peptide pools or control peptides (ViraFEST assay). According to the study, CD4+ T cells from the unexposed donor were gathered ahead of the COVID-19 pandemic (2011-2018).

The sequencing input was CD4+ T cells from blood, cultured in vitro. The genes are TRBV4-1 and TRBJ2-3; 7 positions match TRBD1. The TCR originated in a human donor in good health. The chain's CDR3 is CASSQTGQSTDTQYF. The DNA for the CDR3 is TGCGCCAGCAGCCAAACGGGACAGAGCACAGATACGCAGTATTTT.